These T cell receptor beta chains were read from a single sample in a study of shared clonotypes between healthy human individuals. Using immunoSEQ multiplex PCR, the repertoire was profiled, and TCRdb retains in-frame clones only, with some absent. The table includes some 2 million clones, less than 95% detected once. The sequenced sample consisted of naive CD8+ T cells sorted from blood. The receptors here all came from a man aged 18 to 30 in good health. Both conserved end residues are part of each CDR3. D genes are given only for firm matches. Only some rows state a clone size, as once, few, many or a class for expanded clones.

v_call: TRBV7-9
clone_size: -
d_call: -
j_call: TRBJ1-1
cdr3_aa: CASSPGLTEAFF
cdr3_nt: TGTGCCAGCAGCCCAGGGTTGACTGAAGCTTTCTTT

v_call: TRBV2
clone_size: -
d_call: -
j_call: TRBJ2-3
cdr3_aa: CASSEVVTDTDTQYF
cdr3_nt: TGTGCCAGCAGTGAAGTGGTGACAGACACAGATACGCAGTATTTT

v_call: TRBV10-3
clone_size: -
d_call: -
j_call: TRBJ1-6
cdr3_aa: CAISESDSPLHF
cdr3_nt: TGTGCCATCAGTGAGTCTGATTCACCCCTCCACTTT

v_call: TRBV9
clone_size: -
d_call: TRBD2
j_call: TRBJ2-1
cdr3_aa: CASSVDGGATNEQFF
cdr3_nt: TGTGCCAGCAGCGTAGACGGGGGGGCGACGAATGAGCAGTTCTTC

v_call: TRBV4-1
clone_size: -
d_call: TRBD2
j_call: TRBJ2-2
cdr3_aa: CASSPGAGLAGFTGELFF
cdr3_nt: TGCGCCAGCAGCCCGGGGGCCGGACTAGCGGGGTTCACCGGGGAGCTGTTTTTT

v_call: TRBV6-1
clone_size: -
d_call: -
j_call: TRBJ2-7
cdr3_aa: CASSEGIGTSYEQYF
cdr3_nt: TGTGCCAGCAGTGAAGGCATAGGGACCTCCTACGAGCAGTACTTC

v_call: TRBV4-3
clone_size: once
d_call: TRBD1
j_call: TRBJ2-3
cdr3_aa: CASSQTGDRSDTQYF
cdr3_nt: TGCGCCAGCAGCCAGACAGGGGATAGGTCAGATACGCAGTATTTT

v_call: TRBV5-4
clone_size: once
d_call: -
j_call: TRBJ1-4
cdr3_aa: CASSRTLGATNEKLFF
cdr3_nt: TGTGCCAGCAGCCGGACCCTTGGGGCAACTAATGAAAAACTGTTTTTT

v_call: TRBV30
clone_size: -
d_call: TRBD2
j_call: TRBJ2-3
cdr3_aa: CAWSPPEGGLGDTDTQYF
cdr3_nt: TGTGCCTGGAGTCCCCCGGAGGGAGGGCTAGGGGACACAGATACGCAGTATTTT

v_call: TRBV15
clone_size: -
d_call: -
j_call: TRBJ1-5
cdr3_aa: CATSREEPGYQPQHF
cdr3_nt: TGTGCCACCAGCAGAGAAGAACCGGGGTATCAGCCCCAGCATTTT

v_call: TRBV27
clone_size: -
d_call: -
j_call: TRBJ1-1
cdr3_aa: CASSWTEYTEAFF
cdr3_nt: TGTGCCAGCAGTTGGACGGAATACACTGAAGCTTTCTTT

v_call: TRBV4-3
clone_size: -
d_call: -
j_call: TRBJ2-7
cdr3_aa: CASSHYLSESSYEQYF
cdr3_nt: TGCGCCAGCAGCCACTACCTAAGCGAGAGCTCCTACGAGCAGTACTTC

v_call: TRBV9
clone_size: once
d_call: -
j_call: TRBJ1-1
cdr3_aa: CASSARTSNTEAFF
cdr3_nt: TGTGCCAGCAGCGCCCGGACAAGTAACACTGAAGCTTTCTTT

v_call: TRBV9
clone_size: once
d_call: -
j_call: TRBJ2-2
cdr3_aa: CASSVASFAGELFF
cdr3_nt: TGTGCCAGCAGCGTAGCGAGCTTTGCCGGGGAGCTGTTTTTT

v_call: TRBV4-3
clone_size: -
d_call: -
j_call: TRBJ2-2
cdr3_aa: CASSQEEVDASGELFF
cdr3_nt: TGCGCCAGCAGCCAAGAAGAGGTAGACGCGTCCGGGGAGCTGTTTTTT

v_call: TRBV5-4
clone_size: -
d_call: -
j_call: TRBJ2-2
cdr3_aa: CASSLLGDTGELFF
cdr3_nt: TGTGCCAGCAGCTTACTAGGGGACACCGGGGAGCTGTTTTTT

v_call: TRBV5-6
clone_size: once
d_call: -
j_call: TRBJ2-2
cdr3_aa: CASSLSPGTGELFF
cdr3_nt: TGTGCCAGCAGCCTATCACCCGGGACCGGGGAGCTGTTTTTT

v_call: TRBV4-3
clone_size: -
d_call: TRBD2
j_call: TRBJ2-7
cdr3_aa: CASSLGLAGLYEQYF
cdr3_nt: TGCGCCAGCAGCCTAGGACTAGCGGGGCTCTACGAGCAGTACTTC

v_call: TRBV7-9
clone_size: -
d_call: TRBD2
j_call: TRBJ2-3
cdr3_aa: CASSLSPAGELNTQYF
cdr3_nt: TGTGCCAGCAGCTTAAGTCCAGCGGGGGAACTAAATACGCAGTATTTT

v_call: TRBV30
clone_size: -
d_call: -
j_call: TRBJ2-3
cdr3_aa: CAWGRGHGTADTQYF
cdr3_nt: TGTGCCTGGGGGCGGGGACATGGGACCGCAGATACGCAGTATTTT

v_call: TRBV7-9
clone_size: -
d_call: TRBD2
j_call: TRBJ2-3
cdr3_aa: CASNLLAGGTDTQYF
cdr3_nt: TGTGCCAGCAACCTACTAGCGGGGGGCACAGATACGCAGTATTTT

v_call: TRBV9
clone_size: -
d_call: TRBD2
j_call: TRBJ2-2
cdr3_aa: CASSGSGTSGRVTGELFF
cdr3_nt: TGTGCCAGCAGCGGGTCCGGGACTAGCGGGAGGGTCACCGGGGAGCTGTTTTTT

v_call: TRBV11-2
clone_size: -
d_call: TRBD1
j_call: TRBJ1-4
cdr3_aa: CASSFPRDRGDRGEKLFF
cdr3_nt: TGTGCCAGCAGCTTTCCCAGGGACAGGGGCGATAGGGGAGAAAAACTGTTTTTT

v_call: TRBV9
clone_size: -
d_call: -
j_call: TRBJ1-6
cdr3_aa: CASSPNESPLHF
cdr3_nt: TGTGCCAGCAGCCCTAATGAATCACCCCTCCACTTT

v_call: TRBV9
clone_size: -
d_call: TRBD1
j_call: TRBJ1-2
cdr3_aa: CASSARQGNYGYTF
cdr3_nt: TGTGCCAGCAGCGCCCGACAGGGGAACTATGGCTACACCTTC

v_call: TRBV4-1
clone_size: -
d_call: TRBD2
j_call: TRBJ2-3
cdr3_aa: CASSQRAGLNTDTQYF
cdr3_nt: TGCGCCAGCAGCCAGCGAGCGGGACTAAACACAGATACGCAGTATTTT

v_call: TRBV5-1
clone_size: -
d_call: -
j_call: TRBJ2-2
cdr3_aa: CASSGTPGTGELFF
cdr3_nt: TGCGCCAGCAGCGGAACACCAGGAACCGGGGAGCTGTTTTTT

v_call: TRBV5-6
clone_size: -
d_call: TRBD2
j_call: TRBJ2-1
cdr3_aa: CASSPRLAGANEQFF
cdr3_nt: TGTGCCAGCAGCCCGCGACTAGCGGGGGCAAATGAGCAGTTCTTC

v_call: TRBV11-2
clone_size: -
d_call: TRBD2
j_call: TRBJ2-3
cdr3_aa: CASSLVAGGLTDTQYF
cdr3_nt: TGTGCCAGCAGCTTAGTTGCGGGAGGGCTAACAGATACGCAGTATTTT

v_call: TRBV6-5
clone_size: -
d_call: -
j_call: TRBJ1-1
cdr3_aa: CASALIEGITEAFF
cdr3_nt: TGTGCCAGCGCGCTGATCGAGGGTATCACTGAAGCTTTCTTT

v_call: TRBV11-2
clone_size: -
d_call: TRBD2
j_call: TRBJ2-5
cdr3_aa: CASSRPLLARYDETQYF
cdr3_nt: TGTGCCAGCAGCCGTCCACTACTAGCGAGGTACGACGAGACCCAGTACTTC

v_call: TRBV29-1
clone_size: -
d_call: TRBD2
j_call: TRBJ2-1
cdr3_aa: CSVDLAGGPNEQFF
cdr3_nt: TGCAGCGTTGATCTAGCGGGAGGGCCTAATGAGCAGTTCTTC

v_call: TRBV9
clone_size: -
d_call: -
j_call: TRBJ1-3
cdr3_aa: CASSGTVSGNTIYF
cdr3_nt: TGTGCCAGCAGCGGGACAGTCTCTGGAAACACCATATATTTT

v_call: TRBV7-9
clone_size: -
d_call: TRBD1
j_call: TRBJ2-5
cdr3_aa: CASSPGTGQETQYF
cdr3_nt: TGTGCCAGCAGCCCCGGGACAGGACAAGAGACCCAGTACTTC

v_call: TRBV29-1
clone_size: -
d_call: -
j_call: TRBJ2-1
cdr3_aa: CSVETVFSSAYNEQFF
cdr3_nt: TGCAGCGTTGAGACGGTTTTTAGCAGCGCCTACAATGAGCAGTTCTTC

v_call: TRBV13
clone_size: once
d_call: TRBD2
j_call: TRBJ2-5
cdr3_aa: CASGRGYQETQYF
cdr3_nt: TGTGCCAGCGGGCGGGGGTACCAAGAGACCCAGTACTTC

v_call: TRBV27
clone_size: -
d_call: -
j_call: TRBJ2-2
cdr3_aa: CASSLTGSGELFF
cdr3_nt: TGTGCCAGCAGTTTAACCGGGTCCGGGGAGCTGTTTTTT

v_call: TRBV5-4
clone_size: -
d_call: -
j_call: TRBJ2-3
cdr3_aa: CASSYHTDTQYF
cdr3_nt: TGTGCCAGCAGCTACCACACAGATACGCAGTATTTT

v_call: TRBV28
clone_size: -
d_call: -
j_call: TRBJ2-7
cdr3_aa: CASSFPDEQYF
cdr3_nt: TGTGCCAGCAGTTTCCCTGACGAGCAGTACTTC

v_call: TRBV14
clone_size: -
d_call: -
j_call: TRBJ1-4
cdr3_aa: CASSQVTDEKLFF
cdr3_nt: TGTGCCAGCAGCCAAGTCACGGATGAAAAACTGTTTTTT

v_call: TRBV25-1
clone_size: few
d_call: TRBD1
j_call: TRBJ1-2
cdr3_aa: CASSEGQVVPYGYTF
cdr3_nt: TGTGCCAGCAGTGAGGGACAGGTGGTCCCTTATGGCTACACCTTC

v_call: TRBV7-8
clone_size: -
d_call: TRBD1
j_call: TRBJ1-2
cdr3_aa: CASSYGTAVANYGYTF
cdr3_nt: TGTGCCAGCAGCTATGGGACAGCCGTAGCTAACTATGGCTACACCTTC

v_call: TRBV4-1
clone_size: -
d_call: TRBD1
j_call: TRBJ2-7
cdr3_aa: CASSFDRGAYEQYF
cdr3_nt: TGCGCCAGCAGCTTCGACAGGGGGGCCTACGAGCAGTACTTC

v_call: TRBV5-1
clone_size: -
d_call: -
j_call: TRBJ2-7
cdr3_aa: CASSLRAQGPEQYF
cdr3_nt: TGCGCCAGCAGCTTGAGAGCCCAAGGGCCCGAGCAGTACTTC

v_call: TRBV7-2
clone_size: -
d_call: TRBD2
j_call: TRBJ2-3
cdr3_aa: CASSLDGGGFTDTQYF
cdr3_nt: TGTGCCAGCAGCCTAGACGGCGGGGGGTTCACAGATACGCAGTATTTT

v_call: TRBV11-2
clone_size: -
d_call: TRBD1
j_call: TRBJ1-4
cdr3_aa: CASSLPGPQGDNEKLFF
cdr3_nt: TGTGCCAGCAGCCTACCGGGGCCACAGGGGGATAATGAAAAACTGTTTTTT

v_call: TRBV4-2
clone_size: -
d_call: -
j_call: TRBJ1-1
cdr3_aa: CASSQDVGNTEAFF
cdr3_nt: TGTGCCAGCAGCCAAGACGTCGGGAACACTGAAGCTTTCTTT

v_call: TRBV9
clone_size: once
d_call: -
j_call: TRBJ2-4
cdr3_aa: CASSVGLEGGIQYF
cdr3_nt: TGTGCCAGCAGCGTAGGCCTGGAGGGCGGAATTCAGTACTTC

v_call: TRBV5-8
clone_size: -
d_call: -
j_call: TRBJ2-1
cdr3_aa: CASSLDPGFNEQFF
cdr3_nt: TGTGCCAGCAGCTTGGATCCGGGATTCAATGAGCAGTTCTTC

v_call: TRBV5-8
clone_size: -
d_call: -
j_call: TRBJ2-7
cdr3_aa: CASSFGDEQYF
cdr3_nt: TGTGCCAGCAGCTTTGGCGACGAGCAGTACTTC

v_call: TRBV4-1
clone_size: -
d_call: -
j_call: TRBJ2-7
cdr3_aa: CASSQEGGSYEQYF
cdr3_nt: TGCGCCAGCAGCCAAGAAGGCGGATCCTACGAGCAGTACTTC

v_call: TRBV30
clone_size: once
d_call: TRBD1
j_call: TRBJ2-7
cdr3_aa: CAWRERQGSYSYEQYF
cdr3_nt: TGTGCCTGGAGGGAAAGACAGGGGTCCTACTCCTACGAGCAGTACTTC

v_call: TRBV7-6
clone_size: -
d_call: TRBD2
j_call: TRBJ2-3
cdr3_aa: CASSSRLAGEGDTQYF
cdr3_nt: TGTGCCAGCAGCTCGAGACTAGCGGGAGAGGGAGATACGCAGTATTTT

v_call: TRBV6-1
clone_size: -
d_call: -
j_call: TRBJ1-5
cdr3_aa: CASSPWWDLNQPQHF
cdr3_nt: TGTGCCAGCAGTCCCTGGTGGGACCTCAATCAGCCCCAGCATTTT